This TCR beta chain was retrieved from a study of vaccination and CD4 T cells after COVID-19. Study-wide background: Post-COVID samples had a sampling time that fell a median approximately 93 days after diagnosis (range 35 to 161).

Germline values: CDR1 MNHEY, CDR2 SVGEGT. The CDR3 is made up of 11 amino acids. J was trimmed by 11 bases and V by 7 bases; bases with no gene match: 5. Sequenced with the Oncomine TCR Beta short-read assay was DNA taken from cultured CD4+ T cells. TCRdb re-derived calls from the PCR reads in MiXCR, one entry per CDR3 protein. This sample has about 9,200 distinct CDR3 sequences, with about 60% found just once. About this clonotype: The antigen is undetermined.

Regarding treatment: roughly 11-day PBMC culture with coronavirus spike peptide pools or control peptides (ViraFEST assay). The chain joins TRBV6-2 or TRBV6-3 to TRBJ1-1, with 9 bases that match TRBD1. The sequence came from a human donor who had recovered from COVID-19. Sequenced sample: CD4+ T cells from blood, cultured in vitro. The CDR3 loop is CASTQGARAFF. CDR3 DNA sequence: TGTGCCAGCACACAGGGGGCACGGGCTTTCTTT.